One sample yielded the 19 T cell receptor beta chains listed below, sequenced in a study of PD-L1 blockade in urothelial cancer. Sequencing was performed with immunoSEQ multiplex PCR; in TCRdb, only in-frame clones are kept and a portion is missing. The table includes 50,000 or so clones, 86% detected once. The starting material was PBMCs, obtained around atezolizumab (anti-PD-L1) treatment. The receptor set was obtained from a man aged 60-69 years with urothelial cancer.

The V gene is TRBV19, the J gene TRBJ2-1; perhaps TRBD1 as D (6 bases). Germline CDR1 and CDR2: LNHDA and SQIVND (reference sequence). This CDR3 is 12 amino acids long. V was cut by 11 bases and J by 5 bases, with 13 bases left in between. This chain's CDR3 is CASQGGDNEQFF. CDR3 coding DNA: TGTGCCTCTCAAGGGGGAGACAATGAGCAGTTCTTC.

This clone was observed a single time. The chain employs TRBV5-1 and TRBJ2-1, with 8 bases that match TRBD2. V lost 4 bases to trimming and J lost 4 bases; unmatched junction nucleotides: 7. The CDR3 runs 15 residues. Germline CDR1 SGHRS, CDR2 YFSETQ. The DNA for the CDR3 is TGCGCCAGCAGCCAGGTGGGACTAGAGTACAATGAGCAGTTCTTC. It codes for CASSQVGLEYNEQFF.

This chain uses TRBV5-4 with TRBJ1-4; maybe TRBD1 (6 bases). This CDR3 has 16 amino acids. Germline V gene sequence: CDR1 SGHNT, CDR2 YYREEE (reference sequence). Deletions cut 3 bases from V and 7 bases from J, with 19 bases between. In nucleotides, the CDR3 is TGTGCCAGCAGCTATGGCGGGGGGCGGGTTACTGAAAAACTGTTTTTT. Amino acids: CASSYGGGRVTEKLFF.

V usage is TRBV7-2 and J usage is TRBJ2-3; 16 bases map to TRBD2. The CDR3 has 19 amino acids. J lost 2 bases, V lost 5 bases, and 10 bases had no gene match. Germline V lookup: CDR1 SGHTA, CDR2 FQGNSA. The CDR3 loop reads CASSIRGLAGGANTDTQYF. CDR3 in DNA: TGTGCCAGCAGCATCCGGGGACTAGCGGGAGGGGCAAACACAGATACGCAGTATTTT.

The J gene is TRBJ2-1, the V gene TRBV5-1, with unresolved D. Germline lookup yields CDR1 SGHRS and CDR2 YFSETQ. V was cut by 0 bases and J by 3 bases, with 7 bases left in between. The CDR3 is 14 residues long. The CDR3 nucleotides are TGCGCCAGCAGCTTGGATAACAACTACAATGAGCAGTTCTTC. Protein product: CASSLDNNYNEQFF.

V usage is TRBV7-3 and J usage is TRBJ1-2; 11 positions agree with TRBD1. Germline CDR1 reads SGHTA; CDR2 reads FQGTGA. The junction had 16 bases not matched to a gene; V was cut back by 3 bases and J by 7 bases. The CDR3 has 18 amino acids. The CDR3 spells CASSLTGTGGSGGVGYTF. The CDR3 DNA follows: TGTGCCAGCAGCTTGACCGGGACAGGGGGTAGTGGAGGTGTTGGCTACACCTTC.

This chain joins TRBV10-1 and TRBJ2-7; tentative D call: TRBD1 (6 bases). The CDR3 is made up of 14 amino acids. Germline CDR1 reads WNHNN; CDR2 reads SYGVQD (reference sequence). Trimming stripped 4 bases from V and 3 bases from J, with 13 bases between. The chain's CDR3 is CASSGETGGYEQYF. The DNA for the CDR3 is TGCGCCAGCAGTGGGGAGACAGGAGGCTACGAGCAGTACTTC.

This chain connects TRBV29-1 to TRBJ2-1; 8 bases map to TRBD2. The CDR3 loop spans 12 amino acids. V lost 2 bases and J lost 12; bases outside the gene matches: 6. The V gene's germline CDR1 is SQVTM and CDR2 ANQGSEA. The CDR3: CSVEPGGGGQFF. CDR3 nucleotides: TGCAGCGTTGAACCGGGGGGGGGTGGGCAGTTCTTC.

CDR3 in amino acids: CASSPLGAAGYEQYF. Here the CDR3 DNA reads TGTGCCAGCAGTCCCTTGGGCGCAGCGGGCTACGAGCAGTACTTC. The chain links TRBV6-5 to TRBJ2-7; perhaps TRBD2 as D (6 bases). The length of the CDR3 is 15 residues. V shed 5 bases and J shed 3 bases, with 17 bases lying between them. Germline CDR1 MNHEY, CDR2 SVGAGI.

The chain uses TRBV5-1 and TRBJ2-3; TRBD1 matches at 8 bases. This CDR3 spans 16 amino acids. Trimming at V came to 7 bases and at J to 2 bases, leaving 12 bases not matched to a gene. Looked up from germline, CDR1 is SGHRS and CDR2 is YFSETQ. The CDR3 DNA follows: TGCGCCAGCTCGTTTTCAGGACAGGGAGTCACAGATACGCAGTATTTT. This translates into CASSFSGQGVTDTQYF.

V gene TRBV19 combines with J gene TRBJ2-7; a weak D match, TRBD2 (6 bases). The germline CDR1 and CDR2 sequences are LNHDA and SQIVND (reference sequence). The CDR3 sequence is 16 residues long. Trimming took 4 bases from V and 4 from J, leaving 20 bases between them. This chain's CDR3 is CASSTSGGWGSYEQYF. The CDR3, as DNA: TGTGCCAGTAGTACCTCCGGAGGGTGGGGTTCATACGAGCAGTACTTC.

The V and J genes are TRBV5-1 and TRBJ2-7; D not certain. The V gene lost 4 bases and the J gene lost 1 base, with 3 bases spanning the gap. The germline V gene has CDR1 SGHRS and CDR2 YFSETQ. The CDR3 totals 11 residues. The CDR3 is CASSPSYEQYF. The CDR3, as DNA: TGCGCCAGCAGCCCATCCTACGAGCAGTACTTC.

V is TRBV5-1 and J is TRBJ1-4; D unresolved. The V and J ends lost 0 bases and 8 bases respectively, with 8 bases between them. Germline V lookup: CDR1 SGHRS, CDR2 YFSETQ. The CDR3 has 13 amino acids. CDR3 in amino acids: CASSLGGGEKLFF. CDR3 coding DNA: TGCGCCAGCAGCTTGGGTGGAGGGGAAAAACTGTTTTTT.

The rearrangement joins TRBV4-3 to TRBJ2-7; TRBD2 matches 10 bases. This CDR3 comprises 16 residues. Germline loops: CDR1 LGHNA, CDR2 YSLEER. V was pared by 2 bases and J by 3 bases, with 7 bases of the junction left unmatched. The CDR3 DNA is TGCGCCAGCAGCCAAATTGCAGCGGGAGGGCTCTACGAGCAGTACTTC. Protein sequence: CASSQIAAGGLYEQYF.

The CDR3, as DNA: TGTGCCAGCAGCGCACTAGCGGGAGTGACCACCGGGGAGCTGTTTTTT. As protein: CASSALAGVTTGELFF. This chain links TRBV5-6 with TRBJ2-2; 11 bases agree with TRBD2. The CDR3 contains 16 residues. Germline CDR1 and CDR2: SGHDT and YYEEEE. Losses at the gene ends were 4 bases for V and 4 bases for J; bases not matched to a gene: 6.

The gene calls are TRBV29-1 and TRBJ2-7; D is perhaps TRBD2 (5 bases). Germline lookup yields CDR1 SQVTM and CDR2 ANQGSEA. The CDR3 consists of 12 residues. The V gene lost 7 bases and the J gene lost 4 bases, with 14 bases spanning the gap. The CDR3 reads CSATQGSYEQYF. CDR3 DNA: TGCAGCGCCACCCAAGGGAGTTACGAGCAGTACTTC.

This clone has just a few counts. The chain uses TRBV30 and TRBJ1-1, with unresolved D. The CDR3 extends over 12 amino acids. Germline CDR1 is GTSNPN and CDR2 is SVGIG (reference sequence). Trimming took off 0 bases at V and 3 bases at J, with 5 bases between the two ends. CDR3 in DNA: TGTGCCTGGAGTGTTATCCACACTGAAGCTTTCTTT. Protein product: CAWSVIHTEAFF.

The rearrangement uses TRBV28 and TRBJ2-2, with D uncertain. Germline V gene data show CDR1 as MDHEN and CDR2 as SYDVKM. The germline V and J ends were trimmed by 4 bases and 4 bases, with 10 bases remaining between them. The CDR3 runs to 14 residues. In DNA form, the CDR3 reads TGTGCCAGCAGTTCAAGTTTGAGCACCGGGGAGCTGTTTTTT. This encodes CASSSSLSTGELFF.

This clone has only a few counts. This sequence joins TRBV28 and TRBJ1-2, with 8 bases lining up with TRBD1. This CDR3 is 12 amino acids long. CDR1 is MDHEN and CDR2 is SYDVKM in the germline V gene. The J segment lost 7 bases and the V segment lost 10 bases, leaving 8 bases of the junction unmatched. Here the CDR3 DNA reads TGTGCCACCACGGACAGGGAGGTTGGCTACACCTTC. Amino acids: CATTDREVGYTF.